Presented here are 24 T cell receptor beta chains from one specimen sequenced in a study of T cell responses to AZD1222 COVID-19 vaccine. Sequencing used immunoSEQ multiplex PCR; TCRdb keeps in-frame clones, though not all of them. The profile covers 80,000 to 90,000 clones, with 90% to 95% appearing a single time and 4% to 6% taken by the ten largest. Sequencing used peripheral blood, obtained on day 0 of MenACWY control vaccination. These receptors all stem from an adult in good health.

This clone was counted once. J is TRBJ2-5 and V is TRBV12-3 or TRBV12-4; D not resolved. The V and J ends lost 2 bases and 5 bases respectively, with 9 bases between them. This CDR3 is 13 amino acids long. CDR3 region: CASSLSSQETQYF. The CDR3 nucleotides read TGTGCCAGCAGTTTATCTTCGCAGGAGACCCAGTACTTC.

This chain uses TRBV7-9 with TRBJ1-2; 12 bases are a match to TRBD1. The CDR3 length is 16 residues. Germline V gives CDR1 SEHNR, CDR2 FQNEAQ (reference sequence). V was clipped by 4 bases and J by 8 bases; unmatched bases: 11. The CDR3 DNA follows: TGTGCCAGCAGCTCCGGGACAGGGGGCGCGGGTGACGGCTACACCTTC. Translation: CASSSGTGGAGDGYTF.

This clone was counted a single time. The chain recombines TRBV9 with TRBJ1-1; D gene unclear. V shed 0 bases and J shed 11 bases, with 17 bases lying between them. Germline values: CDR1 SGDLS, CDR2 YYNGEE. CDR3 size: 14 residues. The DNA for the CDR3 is TGTGCCAGCAGCGTAGTGACGGAGGGAGCGGGTGCTTTCTTT. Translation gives CASSVVTEGAGAFF.

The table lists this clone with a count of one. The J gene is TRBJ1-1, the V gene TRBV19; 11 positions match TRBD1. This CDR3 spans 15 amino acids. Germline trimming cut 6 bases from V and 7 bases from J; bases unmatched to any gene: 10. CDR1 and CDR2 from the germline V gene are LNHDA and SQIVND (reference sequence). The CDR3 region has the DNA TGTGCCAGTAGGGCCGGGACAGGGGGTTCCGGTGAAGCTTTCTTT. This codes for CASRAGTGGSGEAFF.

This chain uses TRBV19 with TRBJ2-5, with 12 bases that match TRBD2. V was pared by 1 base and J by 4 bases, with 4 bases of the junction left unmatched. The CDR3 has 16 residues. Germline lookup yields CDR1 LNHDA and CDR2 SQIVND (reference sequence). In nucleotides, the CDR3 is TGTGCCAGTAGTATAGCTAGCGGGGGGGCCACAGAGACCCAGTACTTC. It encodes CASSIASGGATETQYF.

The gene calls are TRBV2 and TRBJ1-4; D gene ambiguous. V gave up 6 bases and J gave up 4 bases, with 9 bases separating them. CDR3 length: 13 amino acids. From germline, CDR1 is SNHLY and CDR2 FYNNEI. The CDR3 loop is CASRGAGNEKLFF. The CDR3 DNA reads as TGTGCCAGCAGGGGCGCGGGTAATGAAAAACTGTTTTTT.

The CDR3 DNA is TGTGCCAGCAGCCACCTCCGGGACAGGGGTTCGGAAGGAAACACCATATATTTT. It translates to CASSHLRDRGSEGNTIYF. The chain is built from TRBV4-2 and TRBJ1-3; 10 bases map to TRBD1. Per the germline V gene, CDR1 is LGHNA and CDR2 is YNFKEQ. The CDR3 contains 18 residues. V gave up 3 bases and J gave up 4 bases; unmatched junction bases: 12.

DNA of the CDR3: TGTGCCAGCAGCCAAGGGACCGGGGAGCTGTTTTTT. This sequence encodes CASSQGTGELFF. The gene calls are TRBV7-9 and TRBJ2-2, with D uncertain. The CDR3 length is 12 residues. Trimming left V 5 bases short and J 5 bases short, with 6 bases between. CDR1 is SEHNR, CDR2 FQNEAQ, per germline (reference sequence).

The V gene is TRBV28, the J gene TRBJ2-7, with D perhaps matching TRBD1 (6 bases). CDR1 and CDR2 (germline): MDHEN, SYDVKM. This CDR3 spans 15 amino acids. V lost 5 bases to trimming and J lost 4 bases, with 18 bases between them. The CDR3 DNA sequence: TGTGCCAGCAGTCCTCCAGGGGCAGGGCGGTACGAGCAGTACTTC. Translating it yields CASSPPGAGRYEQYF.

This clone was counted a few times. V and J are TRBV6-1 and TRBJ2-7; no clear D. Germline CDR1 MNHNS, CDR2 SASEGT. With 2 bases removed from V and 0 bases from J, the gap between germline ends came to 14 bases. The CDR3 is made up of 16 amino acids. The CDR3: CASSESGSFSSYEQYF. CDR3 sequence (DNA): TGTGCCAGCAGTGAATCTGGGTCTTTCAGCTCCTACGAGCAGTACTTC.

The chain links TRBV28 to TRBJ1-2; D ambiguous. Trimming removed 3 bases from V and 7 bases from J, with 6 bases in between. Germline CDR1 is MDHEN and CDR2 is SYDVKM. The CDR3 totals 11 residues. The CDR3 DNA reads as TGTGCCAGCAGTTTTCCGGGTGGCTACACCTTC. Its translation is CASSFPGGYTF.

The DNA for the CDR3 is TGCAGCGTTAGTTGGTCCTATAATTCACCCCTCCACTTT. It encodes CSVSWSYNSPLHF. The rearrangement links TRBV29-1 to TRBJ1-6; D is undetermined. The CDR3 sequence is 13 residues long. V was clipped by 5 bases and J by 1 base, with 6 bases between them. Germline assignment: CDR1 SQVTM and CDR2 ANQGSEA. The variable domain in full, completed from reference TRBV29-1 and TRBJ1-6, reads SAVISQKPSRDICQRGTSLTIQCQVDSQVTMMFWYRQQPGQSLTLIATANQGSEATYESGFVIDKFPISRPNLTFSTLTVSNMSPEDSSIYLCSVSWSYNSPLHFGNGTRLTVT.

CDR3 in amino acids: CASSPDGFSYGYTF. The CDR3 DNA follows: TGCGCCAGCAGCCCGGACGGATTTTCTTATGGCTACACCTTC. The rearrangement uses TRBV5-1 and TRBJ1-2; no reliable D call. Germline V gene sequence: CDR1 SGHRS, CDR2 YFSETQ. CDR3 size: 14 residues. Trimming took 4 bases from V and 5 from J, leaving 15 bases between them.

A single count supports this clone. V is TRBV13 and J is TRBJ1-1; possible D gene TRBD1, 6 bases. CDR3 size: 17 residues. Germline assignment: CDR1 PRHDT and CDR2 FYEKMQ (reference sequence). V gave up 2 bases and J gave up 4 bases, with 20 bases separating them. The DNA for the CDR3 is TGTGCCAGCAGCTTAACCCCAGGGGAACGGGTCGGCACTGAAGCTTTCTTT. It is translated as CASSLTPGERVGTEAFF.

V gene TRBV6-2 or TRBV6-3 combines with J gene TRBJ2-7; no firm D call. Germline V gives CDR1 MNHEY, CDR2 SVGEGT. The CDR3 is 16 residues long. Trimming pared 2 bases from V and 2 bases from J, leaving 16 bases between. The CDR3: CASSYTIRALAYEQYF. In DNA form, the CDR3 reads TGTGCCAGCAGTTACACGATACGGGCCCTAGCCTACGAGCAGTACTTC.

The CDR3 sequence is CASSIDRWWGYTF. The CDR3 DNA is TGTGCCAGTAGTATTGACAGGTGGTGGGGCTACACCTTC. The rearrangement joins TRBV19 to TRBJ1-2, with D maybe TRBD1 (6 bases). From germline, CDR1 is LNHDA and CDR2 SQIVND (reference sequence). V was trimmed by 3 bases and J by 8 bases, leaving 13 bases between them. This CDR3 comprises 13 residues.

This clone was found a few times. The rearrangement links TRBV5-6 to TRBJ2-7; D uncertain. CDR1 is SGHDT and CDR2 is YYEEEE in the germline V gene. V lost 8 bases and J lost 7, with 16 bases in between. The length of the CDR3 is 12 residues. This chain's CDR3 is CASGIGAREQYF. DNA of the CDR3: TGTGCCAGTGGGATTGGAGCACGGGAGCAGTACTTC. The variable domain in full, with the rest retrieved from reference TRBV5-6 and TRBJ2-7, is DAGVTQSPTHLIKTRGQQVTLRCSPKSGHDTVSWYQQALGQGPQFIFQYYEEEERQRGNFPDRFSGHQFPNYSSELNVNALLLGDSALYLCASGIGAREQYFGPGTRLTVT.

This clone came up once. In nucleotides, the CDR3 is TGTGCCAGCAGTTTCGGCGGGGGAAGGGTTCAGCCCCAGCATTTT. It yields the protein CASSFGGGRVQPQHF. The V and J genes are TRBV6-5 and TRBJ1-5; tentative D call: TRBD1 (5 bases). The CDR3 consists of 15 residues. The germline V gene has CDR1 MNHEY and CDR2 SVGAGI. V was cut by 4 bases and J by 6 bases, with 16 bases left in between.

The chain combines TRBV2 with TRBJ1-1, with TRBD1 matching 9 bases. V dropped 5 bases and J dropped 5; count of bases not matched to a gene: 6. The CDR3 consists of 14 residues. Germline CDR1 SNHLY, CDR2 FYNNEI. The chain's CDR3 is CASSTGQGITEAFF. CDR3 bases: TGTGCCAGCAGTACCGGACAGGGGATAACTGAAGCTTTCTTT.

This CDR3 is CASSEIGHYGYTF. CDR3 nucleotides: TGTGCCAGCAGTGAAATTGGTCACTATGGCTACACCTTC. The V call is TRBV6-1, the J call TRBJ1-2; D gene unclear. Per the germline V gene, CDR1 is MNHNS and CDR2 is SASEGT. Trimming removed 2 bases from V and 3 bases from J, with 7 bases in between. The CDR3 spans 13 residues.

The CDR3 reads CASSYGGRSSTDTQYF. The DNA for the CDR3 is TGTGCCAGCAGTTACGGTGGGAGGTCCAGCACAGATACGCAGTATTTT. This rearrangement joins TRBV6-2 or TRBV6-3 to TRBJ2-3; weak D call: TRBD2 (6 bases). Trimming took 2 bases from V and 0 from J, leaving 12 bases between them. The germline CDR1 and CDR2 sequences are MNHEY and SVGEGT. CDR3 size: 16 residues.

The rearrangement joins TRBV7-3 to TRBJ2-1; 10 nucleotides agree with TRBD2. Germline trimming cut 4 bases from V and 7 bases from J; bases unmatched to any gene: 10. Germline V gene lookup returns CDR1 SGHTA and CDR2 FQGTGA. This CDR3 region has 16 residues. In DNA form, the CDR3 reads TGTGCCAGCAGCTCCGGAGCGGGAGGGCCGGGGAATGAGCAGTTCTTC. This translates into CASSSGAGGPGNEQFF. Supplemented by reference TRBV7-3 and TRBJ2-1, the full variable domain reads GAGVSQTPSNKVTEKGKYVELRCDPISGHTALYWYRQSLGQGPEFLIYFQGTGAADDSGLPNDRFFAVRPEGSVSTLKIQRTERGDSAVYLCASSSGAGGPGNEQFFGPGTRLTVL.

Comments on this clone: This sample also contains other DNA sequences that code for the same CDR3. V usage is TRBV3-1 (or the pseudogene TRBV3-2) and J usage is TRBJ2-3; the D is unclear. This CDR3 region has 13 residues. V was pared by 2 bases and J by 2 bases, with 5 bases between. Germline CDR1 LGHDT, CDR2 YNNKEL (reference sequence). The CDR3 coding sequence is TGTGCCAGCAGCCAATCAGACACAGATACGCAGTATTTT. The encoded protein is CASSQSDTDTQYF.

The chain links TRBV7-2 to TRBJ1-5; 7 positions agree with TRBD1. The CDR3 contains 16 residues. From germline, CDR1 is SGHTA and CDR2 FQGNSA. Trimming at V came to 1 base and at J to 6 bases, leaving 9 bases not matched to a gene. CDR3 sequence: CASSLGVRGSAQPQHF. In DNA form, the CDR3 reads TGTGCCAGCAGCTTAGGGGTCAGGGGGTCTGCTCAGCCCCAGCATTTT. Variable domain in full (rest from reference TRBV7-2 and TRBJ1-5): GAGVSQSPSNKVTEKGKDVELRCDPISGHTALYWYRQSLGQGLEFLIYFQGNSAPDKSGLPSDRFSAERTGGSVSTLTIQRTQQEDSAVYLCASSLGVRGSAQPQHFGDGTRLSIL.